This TCR beta chain originates from a study of T cell clonotyping in hematopoietic cell transplantation. General observations from the study: Pathologically expanded recipient clonotypes increased progressively from day 30 to day 180 as diversity fell. No sorting was done, leaving CD4 and CD8 contributions mixed. Broader posttransplant TCR repertoire diversity was predicted by graft donor and pretransplant recipient Inverse Simpson Index values. At the given depth, recipient repertoires were over 95% de novo clonotypes.

The assay was immunoSEQ multiplex PCR, and TCRdb's table has in-frame clones only and misses some. The data contain approximately 30,000 clones, 95% of them singletons. A word on this clone: Its matching antigen is unknown.

V lost 0 bases and J lost 4; bases outside the gene matches: 11. Germline lookup yields CDR1 SGHTS and CDR2 YDEGEE. The CDR3 length is 17 residues. This sequence originates from a man aged 50 to 60 in good health. Some clones in this sample may be carry-over from other donors' samples. Sequences were obtained from peripheral blood mononuclear cells. This chain links TRBV5-8 with TRBJ1-2, with TRBD1 matching 8 bases. The CDR3 DNA sequence: TGTGCCAGCAGCTTGGGCCAGGGGGCTAGGTTTTTCTATGGCTACACCTTC. Residues: CASSLGQGARFFYGYTF.